Listed below are T cell receptor beta chains from one sample, sequenced in a study of blood T cell repertoires in COVID-19. The assay was immunoSEQ multiplex PCR, and TCRdb's table has in-frame clones only and misses some. The sample yields about 300,000 clones, around 92% seen once. Material for sequencing was PBMCs or T cells enriched from blood (not recorded which). Receptors originate from a woman aged 45-65 years who had been exposed to COVID-19. Each CDR3 is given with its conserved first and last residue. A D gene is named only where the DNA matches it firmly. A row's size may be missing; if present it is once, few, many or a size class.

j_call d_call clone_size v_call cdr3_aa cdr3_nt
TRBJ2-7 TRBD1 . TRBV28 CASSSPGAQGTYEQYF TGTGCCAGCAGTTCCCCGGGTGCACAGGGGACCTACGAGCAGTACTTC
TRBJ1-3 TRBD1 . TRBV18 CASSQEGQGNTIYF TGTGCCAGCTCACAAGAGGGACAGGGAAACACCATATATTTT
TRBJ2-3 TRBD2 . TRBV7-2 CASSQILAGASTDTQYF TGTGCCAGCAGCCAAATACTAGCGGGGGCAAGCACAGATACGCAGTATTTT
TRBJ2-7 . few TRBV30 CAWSIREDEQYF TGTGCCTGGAGTATTAGGGAGGACGAGCAGTACTTC
TRBJ2-7 TRBD1 few TRBV27 CASGRTGDYEQYF TGTGCCAGCGGGCGGACAGGGGACTACGAGCAGTACTTC
TRBJ2-3 . . TRBV2 CASSSTTVDYRSTDTQYF TGTGCCAGCAGTTCCACTACCGTAGACTACCGAAGCACAGATACGCAGTATTTT
TRBJ1-3 . few TRBV4-1 CASSPRTALTSGNTIYF TGCGCCAGCAGCCCTCGGACAGCACTCACCTCTGGAAACACCATATATTTT
TRBJ1-4 TRBD1 . TRBV5-4 CASSSRTGGEKLFF TGTGCCAGCAGCTCCAGGACAGGAGGGGAAAAACTGTTTTTT
TRBJ1-5 TRBD1 . TRBV18 CASSKDRGNQPQHF TGTGCCAGCTCAAAGGACAGGGGGAATCAGCCCCAGCATTTT
TRBJ1-4 . . TRBV18 CASSQGATNEKLFF TGTGCCAGCTCACAAGGGGCAACTAATGAAAAACTGTTTTTT
TRBJ2-7 TRBD1 . TRBV6-5 CASTRDRGMDEQYF TGTGCCAGCACTAGGGACAGGGGGATGGACGAGCAGTACTTC
TRBJ1-2 . . TRBV5-1 CASSSTYYGYTF TGCGCCAGCAGCTCCACATACTATGGCTACACCTTC
TRBJ2-2 TRBD1 . TRBV5-1 CASSHDRGPGELFF TGCGCCAGCAGCCACGACAGGGGCCCCGGGGAGCTGTTTTTT
TRBJ1-6 TRBD1 . TRBV2 CASSVGQGLRSSPLHF TGTGCCAGCAGTGTTGGACAGGGGCTAAGGAGTTCACCCCTCCACTTT
TRBJ1-6 . . TRBV2 CASKRGDNSPLHF TGTGCCAGCAAGCGGGGTGATAATTCACCCCTCCACTTT
TRBJ2-6 . . TRBV28 CASSLYRNSGANVLTF TGTGCCAGCAGTTTATACAGGAACTCTGGGGCCAACGTCCTGACTTTC
TRBJ1-6 . . TRBV6-5 CASRRSGDNSPLHF TGTGCCAGCAGAAGGTCAGGGGATAATTCACCCCTCCACTTT
TRBJ1-3 TRBD1 . TRBV7-2 CASSLGTGGNTIYF TGTGCCAGCAGCCTGGGGACAGGGGGAAACACCATATATTTT
TRBJ2-3 TRBD2 medium-sized TRBV25-1 CASSESSMAGGSTDTQYF TGTGCCAGCAGTGAATCGTCGATGGCGGGGGGGAGCACAGATACGCAGTATTTT
TRBJ2-5 . . TRBV28 CASKRRKQETQYF TGTGCCAGCAAAAGGCGGAAACAAGAGACCCAGTACTTC
TRBJ1-6 TRBD1 . TRBV7-9 CASSTLGQGGNSPLHF TGTGCCAGCAGCACACTCGGACAGGGGGGGAATTCACCCCTCCACTTT
TRBJ1-1 . . TRBV19 CASSISGNTEAFF TGTGCCAGTAGTATCAGCGGGAACACTGAAGCTTTCTTT
TRBJ1-1 TRBD1 . TRBV10-3 CAISERLGQGNTEAFF TGTGCCATCAGTGAGAGGTTAGGACAGGGAAACACTGAAGCTTTCTTT
TRBJ2-1 TRBD1 . TRBV7-2 CASSSRGTGNYNEQFF TGTGCCAGCAGCAGCCGGGGGACAGGGAACTACAATGAGCAGTTCTTC
TRBJ1-1 . . TRBV2 CASTAGDTEAFF TGTGCCAGCACGGCAGGGGACACTGAAGCTTTCTTT
TRBJ1-4 TRBD1 . TRBV28 CASSLLGQGAEEKLFF TGTGCCAGCAGTTTATTGGGACAGGGGGCGGAGGAAAAACTGTTTTTT
TRBJ2-7 TRBD1 . TRBV28 CASSRQGVRNEQYF TGTGCCAGCAGTCGACAGGGGGTAAGGAACGAGCAGTACTTC
TRBJ1-1 . once TRBV12-3/TRBV12-4 CASSLAGDRKAFF TGTGCCAGCAGTTTAGCAGGGGATCGAAAAGCTTTCTTT
TRBJ2-1 TRBD2 . TRBV11-2 CASSLELASGGTKGYEQFF TGTGCCAGCAGCTTAGAGCTGGCTAGCGGGGGGACTAAAGGGTATGAGCAGTTCTTC
TRBJ2-4 . . TRBV28 CASSFTDLAKNIQYF TGTGCCAGCAGTTTCACTGATCTAGCCAAAAACATTCAGTACTTC
TRBJ2-2 . . TRBV2 CASSVSVNTGELFF TGTGCCAGCAGTGTATCCGTGAACACCGGGGAGCTGTTTTTT
TRBJ1-2 . . TRBV5-6 CASSPPTGTSSYGYTF TGTGCCAGCAGCCCACCAACCGGGACATCGAGCTATGGCTACACCTTC
TRBJ2-2 TRBD2 . TRBV4-2 CASSQFPGLAGGATGELFF TGTGCCAGCAGCCAATTTCCGGGACTAGCGGGGGGTGCCACCGGGGAGCTGTTTTTT
TRBJ2-3 . . TRBV7-2 CASHRGYLTDTQYF TGTGCCAGCCACCGGGGATACCTCACAGATACGCAGTATTTT
TRBJ1-5 TRBD1 . TRBV18 CASSDRDRVQPQHF TGTGCCAGCTCAGACCGGGACAGGGTTCAGCCCCAGCATTTT
TRBJ2-3 . . TRBV6-1 CASSEVRGTDTQYF TGTGCCAGCAGTGAAGTCAGGGGAACAGATACGCAGTATTTT
TRBJ2-7 . . TRBV18 CASSPPPGGIYEQYF TGTGCCAGCTCCCCCCCACCCGGGGGAATCTACGAGCAGTACTTC
TRBJ1-2 . once TRBV29-1 CSVEGSAWRVYGYTF TGCAGCGTTGAAGGGTCGGCGTGGAGGGTTTATGGCTACACCTTC
TRBJ2-7 TRBD1 . TRBV6-5 CASSLGQGSSYEQYF TGTGCCAGCAGTCTGGGACAGGGATCCTCCTACGAGCAGTACTTC
TRBJ1-4 . few TRBV6-5 CASSPGSPNEKLFF TGTGCCAGCAGTCCAGGATCCCCTAATGAAAAACTGTTTTTT
TRBJ1-2 . . TRBV7-9 CASSLGPGVPNYGYTF TGTGCCAGCAGCTTAGGCCCAGGGGTGCCTAACTATGGCTACACCTTC
TRBJ1-1 TRBD1 . TRBV5-5 CASSPDRGWNTEAFF TGTGCCAGCAGTCCCGACAGGGGTTGGAACACTGAAGCTTTCTTT
TRBJ1-1 . . TRBV6-5 CASSRTGLLNTEAFF TGTGCCAGCAGTCGTACGGGACTGCTGAACACTGAAGCTTTCTTT
TRBJ2-3 . . TRBV24-1 CATSEPRTAGRTDTQYF TGTGCCACCAGTGAACCGAGGACAGCTGGACGGACAGATACGCAGTATTTT
TRBJ1-1 . . TRBV7-9 CASSLRGNTEAFF TGTGCCAGCAGCTTAAGGGGTAACACTGAAGCTTTCTTT
TRBJ1-4 . . TRBV7-6 CASSFSRDNEKLFF TGTGCCAGCAGCTTCTCACGCGATAATGAAAAACTGTTTTTT
TRBJ1-2 TRBD1 . TRBV28 CASSLSGTGSPGYTF TGTGCCAGCAGTTTATCCGGGACAGGGTCACCTGGCTACACCTTC
TRBJ2-2 TRBD1 . TRBV28 CASTGTGTDTGELFF TGTGCCAGCACCGGGACAGGGACTGACACCGGGGAGCTGTTTTTT
TRBJ2-7 TRBD1 . TRBV5-1 CASSTPGQGSEQYF TGCGCCAGCAGTACTCCGGGACAGGGTTCCGAGCAGTACTTC
TRBJ2-5 . . TRBV5-6 CASSLFRRETQYF TGTGCCAGCAGCTTGTTCCGTCGTGAGACCCAGTACTTC
TRBJ2-2 . . TRBV24-1 CATNQGGRTGELFF TGTGCCACCAACCAGGGGGGTCGGACCGGGGAGCTGTTTTTT
TRBJ1-5 . . TRBV2 CASSAVGDQPQHF TGTGCCAGCAGTGCGGTAGGGGATCAGCCCCAGCATTTT
TRBJ1-2 . . TRBV7-9 CASSLEGYGYTF TGTGCCAGCAGCTTGGAGGGTTATGGCTACACCTTC
TRBJ1-6 . once TRBV3-1/TRBV3-2 CASSLGGGSPLHF TGTGCCAGCAGCCTAGGGGGTGGTTCACCCCTCCACTTT
TRBJ1-1 TRBD1 once TRBV27 CASSRTGGSRTEAFF TGTGCCAGCAGTAGGACAGGGGGCTCCCGGACTGAAGCTTTCTTT
TRBJ2-5 TRBD1 . TRBV7-6 CASSLESTGLGETQYF TGTGCCAGCAGCTTAGAATCGACAGGGCTTGGGGAGACCCAGTACTTC
TRBJ1-5 . . TRBV19 CASSIVQENQPQHF TGTGCCAGTAGTATCGTCCAGGAAAATCAGCCCCAGCATTTT
TRBJ1-2 . . TRBV7-8 CASRRGGRQDTWGGYTF TGTGCCAGCAGGCGAGGCGGGAGACAGGATACATGGGGTGGCTACACCTTC
TRBJ1-2 . . TRBV3-1/TRBV3-2 CASSQANYGYTF TGTGCCAGCAGCCAAGCAAACTATGGCTACACCTTC
TRBJ2-7 TRBD1 . TRBV19 CASSTGTGVEQYF TGTGCCAGCTCTACCGGGACAGGGGTCGAGCAGTACTTC